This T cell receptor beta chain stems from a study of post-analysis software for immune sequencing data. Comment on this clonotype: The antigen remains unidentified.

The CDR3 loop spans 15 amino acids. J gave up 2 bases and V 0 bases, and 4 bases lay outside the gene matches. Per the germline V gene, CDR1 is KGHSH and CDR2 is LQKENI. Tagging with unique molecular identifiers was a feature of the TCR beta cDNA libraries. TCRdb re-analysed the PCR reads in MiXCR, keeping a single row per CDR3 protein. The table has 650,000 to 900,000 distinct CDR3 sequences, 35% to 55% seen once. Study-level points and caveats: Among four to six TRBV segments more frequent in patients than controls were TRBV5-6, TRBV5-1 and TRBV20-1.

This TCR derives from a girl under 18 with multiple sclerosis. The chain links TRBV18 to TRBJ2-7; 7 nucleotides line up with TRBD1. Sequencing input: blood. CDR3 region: CASSPPDRFPYEQYF. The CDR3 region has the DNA TGTGCCAGCTCACCACCGGACAGGTTTCCCTACGAGCAGTACTTC.